The 31 T cell receptor beta chains given below trace back to one sample, sequenced in a study of breast tumors, draining lymph nodes, adjacent tissues (dated by TCRdb to the mid-2010s). The library was obtained by multiplex PCR. The run used an Illumina HiSeq 2000. In-frame beta chains were kept once TCRdb had trimmed the public reads at Q25 with fastp and called clones with MiXCR. Entries that share a CDR3 protein sequence are merged under the most common genes and DNA. This sample gives 10,000 or so distinct CDR3 sequences in total; about 42% of them show up just once. The ten largest make up about 14% of the sample. Sequences were obtained from tumor-adjacent breast tissue. Receptors originate from a female donor with breast cancer. Some clones in this sample may be carry-over from other donors' samples.

This clonotype is medium-sized within its sample. The chain links TRBV2 to TRBJ1-3; D unclear. Trimming took off 1 base at V and 1 base at J, with 2 bases between the two ends. CDR1 SNHLY and CDR2 FYNNEI come from the germline V gene. The CDR3 is made up of 13 amino acids. The CDR3 nucleotides are TGTGCCAGCAGTGAAGGATCTGGAAACACCATATATTTT. Encoded protein: CASSEGSGNTIYF.

For this clonotype: Compared with germline, one end of the junction differs, possibly owing to a read error. The chain joins TRBV9 to TRBJ2-7; D possibly uses TRBD1 or TRBD2 (5 bases each). CDR1 and CDR2 (germline): SGDLS, YYNGEE. This CDR3 is built from 14 residues. CDR3 in DNA: TGTGCCAGCAGCGTAGGGGGGAAGTCCTACGGGCAGTACTTC. It specifies CASSVGGKSYGQYF.

V and J are TRBV20-1 and TRBJ1-6, with D possibly matching TRBD1 (5 bases). The germline V gene has CDR1 DFQATT and CDR2 SNEGSKA (reference sequence). This CDR3 is 13 amino acids long. The V gene lost 3 bases and the J gene lost 3 bases, with 6 bases spanning the gap. The DNA for the CDR3 is TGCAGTGCTAGGGACAACTATAATTCACCCCTCCACTTT. Translated: CSARDNYNSPLHF.

This clonotype was observed many times. CDR3 nucleotides: TGCAGTGCTAGTGGGTACAGGGACAACCAAAGCAATCAGCCCCAGCATTTT. Its protein is CSASGYRDNQSNQPQHF. J is TRBJ1-5 and V is TRBV20-1; D might be TRBD1 (6 bases). V was clipped by 3 bases and J by 1 base, with 19 bases between them. CDR3 length: 17 residues. Germline values: CDR1 DFQATT, CDR2 SNEGSKA (reference sequence).

The sample holds many counts of this clonotype. The genes are TRBV6-5 and TRBJ1-5, with TRBD1 matching over 11 bases. CDR1 is MNHEY, CDR2 SVGAGI, per germline. After removal of 5 bases from V and 2 bases from J, the junction contained 11 bases not matched to a gene. The CDR3 covers 18 residues. CDR3 nucleotide sequence: TGTGCCAGCAGTCGAGGGACAGGGGGACGGATAGGCAATCAGCCCCAGCATTTT. Amino acids: CASSRGTGGRIGNQPQHF.

This clonotype was seen many times. The V call is TRBV7-3, the J call TRBJ2-2, with D possibly being TRBD1 (5 bases). The germline V gene encodes CDR1 SGHTA and CDR2 FQGTGA. Trimming removed 2 bases from V and 8 bases from J, with 12 bases in between. The CDR3 consists of 14 residues. This chain's CDR3 is CASSLDSQAGELFF. CDR3 sequence (DNA): TGTGCCAGCAGCTTAGACAGCCAGGCGGGGGAGCTGTTTTTT.

This clonotype was counted at least ten times. V gene TRBV27 combines with J gene TRBJ2-7; 11 nucleotides align to TRBD1. With V trimmed by 7 bases and J by 7 bases, 6 bases remained unmatched. Germline V lookup: CDR1 MNHEY, CDR2 SMNVEV (reference sequence). The CDR3 extends over 13 amino acids. The CDR3 region is CASIGQGAGEQYF. CDR3 in DNA: TGTGCCAGCATTGGACAGGGGGCAGGAGAGCAGTACTTC.

V usage is TRBV20-1 and J usage is TRBJ1-6, with no clear D. Germline CDR1 reads DFQATT; CDR2 reads SNEGSKA (reference sequence). Trimming removed 1 base from V and 8 bases from J, with 9 bases in between. This CDR3 is 13 amino acids long. The CDR3: CSARGNPDSPLHF. The CDR3 coding sequence is TGCAGTGCTAGAGGGAATCCGGATTCACCCCTCCACTTT.

This clonotype appeared a single time. This chain's CDR3 is CASSDWTGTGANVLTF. The CDR3, as DNA: TGTGCCAGCAGTGACTGGACAGGGACTGGGGCCAACGTCCTGACTTTC. The chain couples TRBV6-4 to TRBJ2-6; TRBD1 matches 8 bases. CDR1 is MRHNA and CDR2 is SNTAGT in the germline V gene. This CDR3 is 16 amino acids long. V gave up 1 base and J gave up 2 bases; unmatched junction bases: 1.

This clonotype has ten or more counts. As DNA, the CDR3 is TGTGCCAGCAGCTTCACAGGGGGCCAGCCCCAGCATTTT. This codes for CASSFTGGQPQHF. The chain is built from TRBV11-2 and TRBJ1-5; TRBD1 aligns across 9 bases. The CDR3 is 13 residues long. V shed 3 bases, J shed 7 bases, and the junction held 1 base outside the gene matches. The germline CDR1 and CDR2 sequences are SGHAT and FQNNGV.

By share, this clonotype ranks as medium-sized. The chain recombines TRBV4-1 with TRBJ2-3; TRBD2 matches 10 bases. Per germline, CDR1 MGHRA and CDR2 YSYEKL. Trimming at V came to 6 bases and at J to 5 bases, leaving 11 bases not matched to a gene. The CDR3 has 16 amino acids. CDR3: CASSRQLAGILDTQYF. In nucleotides, the CDR3 is TGCGCCAGCAGTCGCCAACTAGCGGGAATTTTAGATACGCAGTATTTT.

The chain recombines TRBV28 with TRBJ2-5; tentatively, D is TRBD1 (5 bases). The V end was cut by 2 bases, the J end by 4 bases, with 14 bases between. CDR3 size: 15 residues. The germline gives CDR1 MDHEN, CDR2 SYDVKM. The CDR3 DNA reads as TGTGCCAGCAGTTTAGAGGACATGGGTGGAGAGACCCAGTACTTC. Protein sequence: CASSLEDMGGETQYF.

At least ten counts were recorded for this clonotype. The chain recombines TRBV3-1 with TRBJ2-7; possibly TRBD2 for D (5 bases). Deletions cut 2 bases from V and 11 bases from J, with 16 bases between. Germline V gene data show CDR1 as LGHDT and CDR2 as YNNKEL (reference sequence). The CDR3 covers 13 residues. The CDR3 nucleotides read TGTGCCAGCAGCCAAAGAGAAGGAATCGGGGAGTACTTC. Translating gives CASSQREGIGEYF.

This rearrangement joins TRBV5-1 to TRBJ1-4; 9 bases are a match to TRBD1. Germline assignment: CDR1 SGHRS and CDR2 YFSETQ. CDR3 length equals 14 residues. With 4 bases clipped from V and 5 bases from J, the junction kept 3 bases outside the gene matches. CDR3 residues: CASSDRGSNEKLFF. CDR3 DNA sequence: TGCGCCAGCAGCGACAGGGGGAGCAATGAAAAACTGTTTTTT.

The V call is TRBV7-9, the J call TRBJ2-7, with D possibly TRBD2 on 5 matching bases. Germline lookup yields CDR1 SEHNR and CDR2 FQNEAQ (reference sequence). This CDR3 has 14 residues. Trimming cost V 5 bases and J 5 bases, with 16 bases left between them. CDR3 region: CASSLTGNTNEQYF. The CDR3 DNA follows: TGTGCCAGCAGCCTAACCGGGAACACCAACGAGCAGTACTTC.

In its sample, this clonotype was seen many times. CDR3 nucleotides: TGTGCCAGCAGCCAAGGGCTAGATGGCTACGAGCAGTACTTC. It is translated as CASSQGLDGYEQYF. The chain links TRBV16 to TRBJ2-7; D remains ambiguous. In germline, CDR1 is KGHSY, CDR2 FQNENV. The V and J ends lost 2 bases and 3 bases respectively, with 11 bases between them. The CDR3 is made up of 14 amino acids.

This clonotype has ten or more counts. Here the CDR3 reads CASSPPSRELFF. CDR3 DNA: TGTGCCAGCAGCCCACCATCCCGGGAGCTGTTTTTT. The rearrangement links TRBV3-1 to TRBJ2-2; no clear D gene. CDR3 size: 12 residues. From germline, CDR1 is LGHDT and CDR2 YNNKEL (reference sequence). V was shortened by 4 bases and J by 9 bases, with 9 bases between the two germline ends.

This clonotype is medium-sized (0.01 to 0.1%) in the sample. The chain has TRBV4-1 and TRBJ2-1; TRBD2 matches at 11 bases. The CDR3 is made up of 16 amino acids. Germline CDR1 reads MGHRA; CDR2 reads YSYEKL. With V trimmed by 4 bases and J by 9 bases, 11 bases remained unmatched. CDR3 coding DNA: TGCGCCAGCAGCCGGGTGACTAGCGGGATTAGTAGTGAGCAGTTCTTC. Its translation: CASSRVTSGISSEQFF.

This clonotype counts as medium-sized (0.01 to 0.1%). This chain links TRBV15 with TRBJ2-1, with TRBD2 matching 7 bases. CDR1 and CDR2 from the germline V gene are LNHNV and YYDKDF (reference sequence). CDR3 size: 16 residues. The V and J ends lost 5 bases and 2 bases, in that order; junction bases with no gene match: 9. The CDR3 sequence: CATSPSGGGTYNEQFF. The DNA of the CDR3 is TGTGCCACCAGCCCTAGCGGTGGAGGCACCTACAATGAGCAGTTCTTC. Full variable domain (outside the CDR3, taken from reference TRBV15 and TRBJ2-1): DAMVIQNPRYQVTQFGKPVTLSCSQTLNHNVMYWYQQKSSQAPKLLFHYYDKDFNNEADTPDNFQSRRPNTSFCFLDIRSPGLGDTAMYLCATSPSGGGTYNEQFFGPGTRLTVL.

The V gene is TRBV7-2, the J gene TRBJ2-7; the match to TRBD1 covers 7 bases. This CDR3 comprises 15 residues. The V gene end was trimmed by 5 bases and the J gene end by 0 bases; junction bases not matched to a gene: 7. In germline, CDR1 is SGHTA, CDR2 FQGNSA. The DNA for the CDR3 is TGTGCCAGCAGCCCCAGGGACAGTTACTCCTACGAGCAGTACTTC. This sequence encodes CASSPRDSYSYEQYF.

The DNA for the CDR3 is TGTGCCAGCAGCTCAGTCTACTCCCGGACGCAAGGGGAGCTGTTTTTT. It translates to CASSSVYSRTQGELFF. The chain employs TRBV11-1 and TRBJ2-2; D uncertain. Deletions cut 4 bases from V and 8 bases from J, with 20 bases between. Germline V lookup: CDR1 SGHAT, CDR2 FQDESV (reference sequence). The CDR3 is 16 residues long.

This clonotype was seen many times. V gene TRBV30 combines with J gene TRBJ2-7; 8 nucleotides align to TRBD2. V trimming: 3 bases; J trimming: 0 bases; junction bases outside the gene matches: 7. Germline lookup yields CDR1 GTSNPN and CDR2 SVGIG (reference sequence). The CDR3 extends over 15 amino acids. The CDR3 spells CAWRSTSGSSYEQYF. CDR3 DNA: TGTGCCTGGAGGAGTACTAGCGGAAGCTCCTACGAGCAGTACTTC.

This clonotype occurred many times. A much larger clone lies a single base off, so this may be a read error. The V gene is TRBV2, the J gene TRBJ2-1; no reliable D call. Germline V gene lookup returns CDR1 SNHLY and CDR2 FYNNEI. CDR3 size: 15 residues. The CDR3 is CASSLNVGGYSEQFF. CDR3 sequence (DNA): TGTGCCAGCAGCCTCAACGTCGGTGGGTACAGTGAGCAGTTCTTC.

This chain links TRBV11-2 with TRBJ2-1, with D maybe TRBD2 (6 bases). CDR3 size: 16 residues. CDR1 is SGHAT, CDR2 FQNNGV, per germline. V lost 6 bases, J lost 7 bases, and 22 bases lay in between. The CDR3, as DNA: TGTGCCAGCAGAGGCGGGGTAGTGGGAGCCGAGAATGAGCAGTTCTTC. Protein product: CASRGGVVGAENEQFF.

The table lists this clonotype with many counts. The rearrangement joins TRBV28 to TRBJ1-5, with D unclear. There are 15 residues in the CDR3. The germline gives CDR1 MDHEN, CDR2 SYDVKM. Trimming stripped 3 bases from V and 2 bases from J, with 11 bases between. CDR3 DNA: TGTGCCAGCAGTTTTGGGGTTATGGGCAATCAGCCCCAGCATTTT. It is translated as CASSFGVMGNQPQHF.

The genes are TRBV7-9 and TRBJ2-1, with TRBD1 matching over 7 bases. The CDR3 is 13 residues long. Unmatched junction bases numbered 5, after V lost 5 bases and J lost 7 bases. The germline gives CDR1 SEHNR, CDR2 FQNEAQ (reference sequence). CDR3 loop: CASSPQGMNEQFF. The CDR3 DNA follows: TGTGCCAGCAGCCCACAGGGGATGAATGAGCAGTTCTTC. Full variable domain (outside the CDR3, taken from reference TRBV7-9 and TRBJ2-1): DTGVSQNPRHKITKRGQNVTFRCDPISEHNRLYWYRQTLGQGPEFLTYFQNEAQLEKSRLLSDRFSAERPKGSFSTLEIQRTEQGDSAMYLCASSPQGMNEQFFGPGTRLTVL.

The CDR3 is CSAREDREQYF. In DNA form, the CDR3 reads TGCAGTGCTAGAGAGGACAGGGAGCAGTACTTC. The chain is built from TRBV20-1 and TRBJ2-7, with TRBD1 matching 7 bases. The CDR3 length is 11 residues. Germline V gene sequence: CDR1 DFQATT, CDR2 SNEGSKA (reference sequence). Trimming cost V 0 bases and J 7 bases; bases outside gene matches: 0.

The chain couples TRBV20-1 to TRBJ1-2, with TRBD1 matching 8 bases. This CDR3 is 14 amino acids long. The germline gives CDR1 DFQATT, CDR2 SNEGSKA (reference sequence). The V segment lost 3 bases and the J segment 8 bases; nucleotides outside the gene matches: 11. The CDR3 protein is CSASQGAVSYGYTF. CDR3 DNA sequence: TGCAGTGCTAGTCAGGGGGCGGTAAGCTACGGCTACACCTTC.

The rearrangement links TRBV10-1 to TRBJ2-2; the D gene is possibly TRBD1 (8 bases). Germline V gene sequence: CDR1 WNHNN, CDR2 SYGVQD (reference sequence). Trimming stripped 11 bases from V and 4 bases from J, with 29 bases between. The CDR3 consists of 18 residues. CDR3 region: CAGGTGRLAGGSTGELFF. CDR3 nucleotide sequence: TGCGCCGGGGGGACAGGCCGACTAGCAGGAGGTAGCACCGGGGAGCTGTTTTTT.

The chain is built from TRBV3-1 and TRBJ2-7; D is ambiguous. Trimming stripped 4 bases from V and 7 bases from J, with 8 bases between. The germline V gene has CDR1 LGHDT and CDR2 YNNKEL (reference sequence). The CDR3 contains 11 residues. The CDR3 DNA reads TGTGCCAGCAGCCGCAGTTTGGAGCAGTACTTC. Translated, it gives CASSRSLEQYF.

V is TRBV30 and J is TRBJ1-2, with TRBD1 as a possible D gene (5 bases). The CDR3 runs to 16 residues. Germline V gives CDR1 GTSNPN, CDR2 SVGIG (reference sequence). V was trimmed by 1 base and J by 5 bases, leaving 20 bases between them. CDR3 residues: CAWSDLVIQAQYGYTF. The CDR3, as DNA: TGTGCCTGGAGTGATTTAGTAATACAGGCTCAATATGGCTACACCTTC. Full variable domain (remainder filled in from reference TRBV30 and TRBJ1-2): SQTIHQWPATLVQPVGSPLSLECTVEGTSNPNLYWYRQAAGRGLQLLFYSVGIGQISSEVPQNLSASRPQDRQFILSSKKLLLSDSGFYLCAWSDLVIQAQYGYTFGSGTRLTVV.